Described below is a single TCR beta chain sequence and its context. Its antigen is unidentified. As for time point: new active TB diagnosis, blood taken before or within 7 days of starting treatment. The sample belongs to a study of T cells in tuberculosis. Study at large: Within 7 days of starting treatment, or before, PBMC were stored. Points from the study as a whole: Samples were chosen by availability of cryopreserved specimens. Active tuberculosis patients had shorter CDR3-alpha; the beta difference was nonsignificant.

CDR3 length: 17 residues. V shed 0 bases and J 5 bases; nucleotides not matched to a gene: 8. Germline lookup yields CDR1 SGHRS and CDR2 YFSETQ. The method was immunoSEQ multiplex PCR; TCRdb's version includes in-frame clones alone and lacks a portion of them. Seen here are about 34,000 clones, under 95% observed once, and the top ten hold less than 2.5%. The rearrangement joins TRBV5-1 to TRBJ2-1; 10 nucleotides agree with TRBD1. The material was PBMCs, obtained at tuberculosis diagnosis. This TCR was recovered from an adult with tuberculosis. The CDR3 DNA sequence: TGCGCCAGCAGCTTGGACTCCCCGGGACAGGGGAACAATGAGCAGTTCTTC. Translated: CASSLDSPGQGNNEQFF.